These T cell receptor beta chains were read from a single sample in a study of T cells in Graves' hyperthyroidism and ophthalmopathy. TCRdb passed the multiplex PCR reads through MiXCR, listing each CDR3 protein once. The sample consists of hundreds of thousands of distinct CDR3 sequences, around 22% of them appearing once. Sequenced sample: blood. The receptor source for this set is a woman in her twenties or thirties with Graves' ophthalmopathy. CDR3s leave out the opening cysteine and the closing phenylalanine or tryptophan.

V	J	CDR3
TRBV6-1	TRBJ1-3	ASRKMDGTSGNTIY
TRBV2	TRBJ1-5	ASRTGDNSNQPQH
TRBV5-6	TRBJ1-2	ASSLMGQGT
TRBV9	TRBJ1-1	ASSGGSGDRPLNTEAF
TRBV10-3	TRBJ2-7	ATEAQPGSWAEQY
TRBV6-1	TRBJ2-7	ASTNGGAGGAVNEQY
TRBV7-6	TRBJ1-3	ASSPSGGGNTIY
TRBV20-1	TRBJ2-2	SASAGEKIGELF
TRBV27	TRBJ2-5	ASSLAVARDLKTQY
TRBV6-2/TRBV6-3	TRBJ2-5	ASSYAFQARMY
TRBV6-5	TRBJ2-5	ASSYVGLQETQY
TRBV28	TRBJ2-5	ATSSDKGNQETQY
TRBV7-9	TRBJ1-3	ASSLSQGTNP
TRBV7-9	TRBJ1-2	ASSLLEDDYGYT
TRBV4-3	TRBJ1-5	ASSQDRDNQPQH
TRBV5-6	TRBJ1-2	ASTINYYGYT
TRBV20-1	TRBJ2-7	SARAGTGANEQY
TRBV6-5	TRBJ2-6	ASSYSSGVAGANVLT
TRBV19	TRBJ1-5	ASKDLAGNGNQPQH
TRBV28	TRBJ1-2	ASSPTGVTCGYT
TRBV6-1	TRBJ1-2	ASSDPHSYT
TRBV29-1	TRBJ1-1	SVFYSGTEAF
TRBV28	TRBJ2-7	ASRQNLAFYEQY
TRBV6-1	TRBJ1-6	ASSAFNQGGYSPLH
TRBV27	TRBJ2-2	ASTLTPDRTNTGELF
TRBV20-1	TRBJ2-4	SAREQAKNIKY
TRBV2	TRBJ2-5	ASSVGSSGINQETQY
TRBV20-1	TRBJ2-5	SAGRYQETQY
TRBV20-1	TRBJ1-2	SASAPQGIDYGYT
TRBV6-2/TRBV6-3	TRBJ1-1	ASSYTGADTEAF
TRBV20-1	TRBJ1-3	SARGQDNGNTIY
TRBV24-1	TRBJ1-2	ATSDPGRRDYGYT
TRBV20-1	TRBJ1-1	SARTGGGIGEAF
TRBV6-1	TRBJ1-3	ASYQGASGNTIY
TRBV11-2	TRBJ2-7	ASSFSSTSGGNYEQY
TRBV6-5	TRBJ2-7	ASRSSGLGSYEQY
TRBV6-2/TRBV6-3	TRBJ1-5	ASSYSTGPISNQPQH
TRBV18	TRBJ1-1	ASTSHAGAVTEAF
TRBV6-2/TRBV6-3	TRBJ1-2	ASRWTALNYGYT
TRBV6-1	TRBJ2-7	ASSEWVLREQY
TRBV30	TRBJ1-3	AWSEERSGNTIY
TRBV7-8	TRBJ2-7	ASSPELAGDYEQY
TRBV6-1	TRBJ2-5	ASRTLGTRETQY
TRBV6-2/TRBV6-3	TRBJ1-1	ASSYVPSMNTEAF
TRBV20-1	TRBJ1-2	SATPTGDAYGYT
TRBV4-1	TRBJ2-7	ASSQREQMYEQY
TRBV15	TRBJ1-2	ATSRGSSYGYT
TRBV12-3/TRBV12-4	TRBJ1-2	ASSLGASGEVVRGYT
TRBV7-9	TRBJ2-2	ASSPQRGGTGELF
TRBV28	TRBJ1-5	ASSSDRGHSNQPQH
TRBV20-1	TRBJ1-5	SARGDREGYNQPQH
TRBV2	TRBJ2-5	ASSEDGTGETQY
TRBV10-3	TRBJ1-1	AISESTGANTEAF